Listed here are 14 T cell receptor beta chains from one sample, sequenced in a study of graft-versus-host responses after intestinal transplantation. For these TCRs, the target antigens are not known. Only in-frame clones appear in the TCRdb table, and some are missing; sequencing was by immunoSEQ multiplex PCR. The data hold roughly 100,000 clones, with 91% observed a single time. The sample in question was unstimulated CD4+ T cells sorted from spleen or lymph node cells, obtained before transplant. These receptors all stem from a human donor who was the organ donor for an intestinal transplant.

This rearrangement joins TRBV4-2 to TRBJ2-7, with TRBD1 matching over 7 bases. V gave up 4 bases and J gave up 0 bases; unmatched junction bases: 3. The CDR3 length is 14 residues. The germline V gene has CDR1 LGHNA and CDR2 YNFKEQ. The CDR3 sequence is CASSLRDSSYEQYF. The DNA of the CDR3 is TGTGCCAGCAGCCTGAGGGACAGCTCCTACGAGCAGTACTTC.

The chain carries TRBV6-1 and TRBJ2-7; maybe TRBD1 (6 bases). This CDR3 is built from 12 residues. Trimming left V 6 bases short and J 3 bases short, with 9 bases between. Germline V gene sequence: CDR1 MNHNS, CDR2 SASEGT. The CDR3 here is CASRDSLYEQYF. The CDR3 nucleotides are TGTGCCAGCAGGGACAGCCTCTACGAGCAGTACTTC.

This chain uses TRBV30 with TRBJ2-2, with D maybe TRBD1 (5 bases). The CDR3 covers 19 residues. Germline assignment: CDR1 GTSNPN and CDR2 SVGIG (reference sequence). V lost 0 bases, J lost 2 bases, and 22 bases lay in between. In nucleotides, the CDR3 is TGTGCCTGGAGTGTATACCCCCCAGGGATTTCCTTAAACACCGGGGAGCTGTTTTTT. Protein product: CAWSVYPPGISLNTGELFF.

The CDR3 protein is CASSLGPGGQGDTQYF. The DNA for the CDR3 is TGTGCCAGCAGCTTAGGGCCGGGGGGGCAGGGAGATACGCAGTATTTT. This chain links TRBV7-2 with TRBJ2-3; 8 bases align to TRBD2. The germline gives CDR1 SGHTA, CDR2 FQGNSA. V was clipped by 1 base and J by 5 bases; unmatched bases: 8. The CDR3 sequence is 16 residues long.

The chain joins TRBV29-1 to TRBJ2-1; D remains ambiguous. Germline assignment: CDR1 SQVTM and CDR2 ANQGSEA. This CDR3 spans 11 amino acids. V lost 6 bases, J lost 4 bases, and 7 bases lay in between. CDR3 sequence (DNA): TGCAGCGTGGCTCAGTACAATGAGCAGTTCTTC. It specifies CSVAQYNEQFF.

The V call is TRBV30, the J call TRBJ2-1; 7 bases are shared with TRBD1. Trimming at V came to 0 bases and at J to 5 bases, leaving 7 bases not matched to a gene. The CDR3 length is 15 residues. Germline V gives CDR1 GTSNPN, CDR2 SVGIG (reference sequence). CDR3 region: CAWSVPRGKNNEQFF. The CDR3 DNA reads TGTGCCTGGAGTGTCCCCAGGGGGAAGAACAATGAGCAGTTCTTC.

The rearrangement uses TRBV7-3 and TRBJ2-2; the match to TRBD2 covers 7 bases. Germline V lookup: CDR1 SGHTA, CDR2 FQGTGA. The CDR3 has 16 amino acids. V lost 1 base and J lost 1; bases outside the gene matches: 3. The CDR3 nucleotides are TGTGCCAGCAGCTTAATCTCGGGGGGGAACACCGGGGAGCTGTTTTTT. The encoded protein is CASSLISGGNTGELFF.

Written as DNA, the CDR3 is TGCAGCGTTACCCGGCCTTTAGCAGGAGGTGGCTACACCTTC. Amino acids: CSVTRPLAGGGYTF. V and J are TRBV29-1 and TRBJ1-2; no definite D call. This CDR3 has 14 residues. Germline CDR1 and CDR2: SQVTM and ANQGSEA. Trimming removed 5 bases at V and 7 bases at J, with 20 bases between.

CDR3 sequence reads: CASSSLFRDRGPVEQFF. The CDR3 region has the DNA TGCGCCAGCAGCTCGCTCTTCCGGGACAGGGGACCGGTTGAGCAGTTCTTC. V gene TRBV4-1 combines with J gene TRBJ2-1, with 10 bases that match TRBD1. The CDR3 length is 17 residues. V lost 5 bases and J lost 9; bases outside the gene matches: 16. Germline CDR1 reads MGHRA; CDR2 reads YSYEKL.

The genes are TRBV2 and TRBJ1-2; 9 bases fit TRBD1. There are 16 residues in the CDR3. Germline V lookup: CDR1 SNHLY, CDR2 FYNNEI. V dropped 8 bases and J dropped 3; count of bases not matched to a gene: 13. CDR3 DNA sequence: TGTGCCAGCGGCCGGGGAACAGGGGGCTTTTACTATGGCTACACCTTC. Its translation: CASGRGTGGFYYGYTF.

The chain employs TRBV7-9 and TRBJ2-1, with 10 bases identical to TRBD2. Germline V gene sequence: CDR1 SEHNR, CDR2 FQNEAQ (reference sequence). The CDR3 loop spans 14 amino acids. With V trimmed by 5 bases and J by 4 bases, 2 bases remained unmatched. The CDR3 here is CASSPSGGYNEQFF. The CDR3 region has the DNA TGTGCCAGCAGCCCTAGCGGGGGTTACAATGAGCAGTTCTTC.

The chain links TRBV5-4 to TRBJ2-1; no definite D call. The V end was cut by 6 bases, the J end by 0 bases, with 10 bases between. The CDR3 contains 14 residues. Germline lookup yields CDR1 SGHNT and CDR2 YYREEE (reference sequence). The CDR3 reads CASTVELSYNEQFF. CDR3 nucleotide sequence: TGTGCCAGCACCGTTGAACTCTCCTACAATGAGCAGTTCTTC.

This chain connects TRBV7-2 to TRBJ2-5; 10 bases map to TRBD1. This CDR3 has 14 amino acids. CDR1 SGHTA and CDR2 FQGNSA come from the germline V gene. Trimming took 4 bases from V and 5 from J; bases not matched to a gene: 4. For the CDR3, the DNA is TGTGCCAGCAGCTCGACAGGGGGCGCCGAGACCCAGTACTTC. It yields the protein CASSSTGGAETQYF.

The chain uses TRBV16 and TRBJ2-7; 7 bases agree with TRBD1. Germline CDR1 reads KGHSY; CDR2 reads FQNENV. The J segment lost 4 bases and the V segment lost 4 bases, leaving 7 bases of the junction unmatched. This CDR3 has 14 residues. The CDR3 region is CASSPRQGTYEQYF. The CDR3 nucleotides read TGTGCCAGCAGCCCCCGACAGGGTACTTACGAGCAGTACTTC.